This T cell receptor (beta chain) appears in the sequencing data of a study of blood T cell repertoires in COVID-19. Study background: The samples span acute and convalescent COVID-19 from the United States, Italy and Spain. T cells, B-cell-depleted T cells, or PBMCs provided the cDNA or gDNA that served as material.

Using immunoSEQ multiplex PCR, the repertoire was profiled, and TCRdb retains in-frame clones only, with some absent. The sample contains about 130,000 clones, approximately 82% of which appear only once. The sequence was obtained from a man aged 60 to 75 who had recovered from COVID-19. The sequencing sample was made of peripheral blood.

The CDR3 DNA follows: TGTGCCAGCAGTTTACAGGGGACAGGTCCTGCCGGGGAGCTGTTTTTT. This translates into CASSLQGTGPAGELFF. V usage is TRBV28 and J usage is TRBJ2-2, with 8 bases fitting TRBD1. This CDR3 spans 16 amino acids. The germline gives CDR1 MDHEN, CDR2 SYDVKM. Trimming cost V 2 bases and J 6 bases; bases outside gene matches: 8.